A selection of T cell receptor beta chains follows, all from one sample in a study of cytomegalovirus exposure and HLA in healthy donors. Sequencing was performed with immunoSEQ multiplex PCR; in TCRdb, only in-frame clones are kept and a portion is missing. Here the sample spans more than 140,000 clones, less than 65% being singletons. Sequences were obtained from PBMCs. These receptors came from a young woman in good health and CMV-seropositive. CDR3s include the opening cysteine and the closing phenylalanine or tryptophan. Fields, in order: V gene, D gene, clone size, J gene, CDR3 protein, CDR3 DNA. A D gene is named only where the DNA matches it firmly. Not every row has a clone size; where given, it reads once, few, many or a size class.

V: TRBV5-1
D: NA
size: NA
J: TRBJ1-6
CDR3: CASSLDLSPLHF
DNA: TGCGCCAGCAGCTTGGATCTTTCACCCCTCCACTTT

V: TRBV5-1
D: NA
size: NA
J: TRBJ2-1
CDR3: CASTPVGETNEQFF
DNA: TGCGCCAGCACCCCCGTCGGGGAGACCAATGAGCAGTTCTTC

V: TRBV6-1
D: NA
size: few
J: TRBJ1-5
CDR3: CASSEGGGQPQHF
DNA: TGTGCCAGCAGTGAAGGGGGGGGTCAGCCCCAGCATTTT

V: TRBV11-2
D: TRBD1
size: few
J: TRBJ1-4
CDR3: CASSPFDRGRFTNEKLFF
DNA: TGTGCCAGCAGCCCCTTTGACAGGGGGAGGTTTACTAATGAAAAACTGTTTTTT

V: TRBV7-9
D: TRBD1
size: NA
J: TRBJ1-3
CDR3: CASSLAGTALNTIYF
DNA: TGTGCCAGCAGCTTAGCCGGGACAGCGTTAAACACCATATATTTT

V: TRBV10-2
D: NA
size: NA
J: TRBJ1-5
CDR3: CASSWGGADQPQHF
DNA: TGCGCCAGCAGTTGGGGAGGGGCAGATCAGCCCCAGCATTTT

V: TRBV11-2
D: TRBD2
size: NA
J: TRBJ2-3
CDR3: CASSFLSGGGADTQYF
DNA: TGTGCCAGCAGCTTCCTGAGCGGGGGGGGTGCAGATACGCAGTATTTT

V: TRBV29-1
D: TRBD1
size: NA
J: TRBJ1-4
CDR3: CSVSRGMGEKLFF
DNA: TGCAGCGTTTCCAGGGGGATGGGGGAAAAACTGTTTTTT

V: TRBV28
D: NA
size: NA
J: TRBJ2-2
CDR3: CASSWGLGGTGELFF
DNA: TGTGCCAGCAGCTGGGGACTGGGGGGCACCGGGGAGCTGTTTTTT

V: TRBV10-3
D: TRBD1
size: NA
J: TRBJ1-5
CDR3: CAIGRQGGLSNQPQHF
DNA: TGTGCCATCGGGAGACAGGGAGGTTTGAGCAATCAGCCCCAGCATTTT

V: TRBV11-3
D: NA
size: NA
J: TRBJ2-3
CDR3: CASSKRTSLADTQYF
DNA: TGTGCCAGCAGCAAGAGGACTTCTTTGGCGGATACGCAGTATTTT